The 28 T cell receptor beta chains presented below share a single source sample, sequenced in a study of blood T cell repertoires in COVID-19. This table comes from immunoSEQ multiplex PCR, and its TCRdb copy is limited to in-frame clones, with some not included. Of a few hundred thousand clones listed, 90% are singletons. The specimen was peripheral blood. Receptors were obtained from a woman aged 40-49 years with COVID-19, enrolled during active disease.

The chain carries TRBV5-1 and TRBJ1-4; D possibly corresponds to TRBD1 (6 bases). This CDR3 spans 16 amino acids. Trimming stripped 0 bases from V and 0 bases from J, with 9 bases between. Germline V CDR1 and CDR2: SGHRS, YFSETQ. The CDR3 nucleotides read TGCGCCAGCAGCTTGGGGTGGACAGCAACTAATGAAAAACTGTTTTTT. Translating it yields CASSLGWTATNEKLFF.

CDR3 in DNA: TGTGCCAGCAGCCCATACAGGGGGCGACGAGATCAGCCCCAGCATTTT. Translating gives CASSPYRGRRDQPQHF. The rearrangement uses TRBV7-6 and TRBJ1-5; 9 bases are a match to TRBD1. Germline loops: CDR1 SGHVS, CDR2 FNYEAQ. With V trimmed by 5 bases and J by 5 bases, 10 bases remained unmatched. This CDR3 is 16 amino acids long.

V and J are TRBV5-1 and TRBJ2-7, with D uncertain. CDR3 size: 15 residues. The V end lost 0 bases, the J end lost 7 bases, and 17 bases lay between the germline ends. The germline V gene encodes CDR1 SGHRS and CDR2 YFSETQ. The CDR3 DNA is TGCGCCAGCAGCTTGGATAGTAGTAACAAGGAGGAGCAGTACTTC. Protein product: CASSLDSSNKEEQYF. The entire variable domain, with the rest obtained from reference TRBV5-1 and TRBJ2-7, is as follows: KAGVTQTPRYLIKTRGQQVTLSCSPISGHRSVSWYQQTPGQGLQFLFEYFSETQRNKGNFPGRFSGRQFSNSRSEMNVSTLELGDSALYLCASSLDSSNKEEQYFGPGTRLTVT.

The sample holds one count of this clone. The chain uses TRBV11-2 and TRBJ2-7; TRBD1 matches 7 bases. The CDR3 is made up of 16 amino acids. Germline values: CDR1 SGHAT, CDR2 FQNNGV. The J segment lost 2 bases and the V segment lost 3 bases, leaving 10 bases of the junction unmatched. Here the CDR3 DNA reads TGTGCCAGCAGCTTCCTGCGAGAGGGGGCGACCTACGAGCAGTACTTC. It translates to CASSFLREGATYEQYF.

The V call is TRBV6-5, the J call TRBJ1-5; TRBD1 might be the D (6 bases). The CDR3 spans 15 residues. Looked up from germline, CDR1 is MNHEY and CDR2 is SVGAGI. V was clipped by 6 bases and J by 0 bases, with 12 bases between them. The chain's CDR3 is CASRSTGTSNQPQHF. In DNA, the CDR3 is TGTGCCAGCAGGTCCACAGGGACTAGCAATCAGCCCCAGCATTTT.

This chain joins TRBV10-3 and TRBJ1-1; D possibly corresponds to TRBD1 (6 bases). V was clipped by 8 bases and J by 0 bases, with 13 bases between them. The germline V gene encodes CDR1 ENHRY and CDR2 SYGVKD. The CDR3 contains 14 residues. The CDR3 sequence: CAIEGHNMNTEAFF. The CDR3 nucleotides are TGTGCCATCGAGGGACACAACATGAACACTGAAGCTTTCTTT.

CDR3 region: CASSPTSGYTF. The CDR3 DNA reads TGTGCCAGCAGTCCAACAAGTGGCTACACCTTC. This chain connects TRBV12-3 or TRBV12-4 to TRBJ1-2; D is unclear. This CDR3 has 11 residues. V lost 5 bases, J lost 7 bases, and 8 bases lay in between.

The rearrangement uses TRBV28 and TRBJ2-1, with D possibly being TRBD2 (6 bases). V was cut by 5 bases and J by 10 bases, with 18 bases left in between. The CDR3 is made up of 14 amino acids. Germline V CDR1 and CDR2: MDHEN, SYDVKM. The chain's CDR3 is CASSTGTFGREQFF. The CDR3 DNA sequence: TGTGCCAGCAGTACGGGGACTTTTGGTAGGGAGCAGTTCTTC.

This chain joins TRBV9 and TRBJ2-3, with TRBD2 matching 9 bases. V dropped 0 bases and J dropped 2; count of bases not matched to a gene: 4. This CDR3 has 16 residues. Germline lookup yields CDR1 SGDLS and CDR2 YYNGEE. Written as DNA, the CDR3 is TGTGCCAGCAGCGTAGGCGCGGGGGGGATCACAGATACGCAGTATTTT. Translated: CASSVGAGGITDTQYF.

The chain links TRBV4-3 to TRBJ1-3, with 7 bases matching TRBD1. CDR1 LGHNA and CDR2 YSLEER come from the germline V gene. There are 17 residues in the CDR3. J gave up 7 bases and V 0 bases, and 12 bases lay outside the gene matches. The DNA of the CDR3 is TGCGCCAGCAGCCAAGATCTCTCCCAGGGGGTTCTGAACACCATATATTTT. Translated, it gives CASSQDLSQGVLNTIYF.

CDR3 nucleotides: TGTGCCAGCAGAGACAGGACAGGGCGGGAAACAGATACGCAGTATTTT. Encoded protein: CASRDRTGRETDTQYF. The chain employs TRBV28 and TRBJ2-3, with TRBD1 matching 8 bases. Germline CDR1 reads MDHEN; CDR2 reads SYDVKM. The CDR3 is made up of 16 amino acids. V lost 6 bases to trimming and J lost 3 bases; unmatched junction nucleotides: 11.

The chain couples TRBV7-9 to TRBJ2-7, with 8 bases that match TRBD2. J was trimmed by 7 bases and V by 7 bases; bases with no gene match: 12. The V gene's germline CDR1 is SEHNR and CDR2 FQNEAQ (reference sequence). The CDR3 is 14 residues long. CDR3 DNA: TGTGCCAGCACTTCTTCGGGGGGGTGGAAGGAGCAGTACTTC. Protein sequence: CASTSSGGWKEQYF. Looking up the rest from reference TRBV7-9 and TRBJ2-7 gives the full variable domain: DTGVSQNPRHKITKRGQNVTFRCDPISEHNRLYWYRQTLGQGPEFLTYFQNEAQLEKSRLLSDRFSAERPKGSFSTLEIQRTEQGDSAMYLCASTSSGGWKEQYFGPGTRLTVT.

V is TRBV18 and J is TRBJ1-1; 8 positions match TRBD1. Losses at the gene ends were 2 bases for V and 5 bases for J; bases not matched to a gene: 4. This CDR3 has 14 amino acids. Germline V gene lookup returns CDR1 KGHSH and CDR2 LQKENI. The CDR3 loop reads CASSPSRGLTEAFF. CDR3 coding DNA: TGTGCCAGCTCACCAAGCAGGGGGCTGACTGAAGCTTTCTTT.

The CDR3 sequence: CASSASGTTYEQYF. CDR3 DNA: TGTGCCAGCAGCGCATCCGGGACAACCTACGAGCAGTACTTC. The chain links TRBV3-1 (or the pseudogene TRBV3-2) to TRBJ2-7; D perhaps matches TRBD1 (6 bases). This CDR3 spans 14 amino acids. Germline assignment: CDR1 LGHDT and CDR2 YNNKEL (reference sequence). The V and J ends lost 5 bases and 2 bases respectively, with 13 bases between them.

The rearrangement uses TRBV7-8 and TRBJ1-5, with D possibly being TRBD1 (5 bases). Germline values: CDR1 SGHVS, CDR2 FQNEAQ. Between the trimmed V and J ends, which lost 2 bases and 1 base, there was a span of 9 bases. The CDR3 is made up of 15 amino acids. CDR3 bases: TGTGCCAGCAGCTTAATGGGGGGGAGCAATCAGCCCCAGCATTTT. Translation: CASSLMGGSNQPQHF.

The V gene is TRBV4-3, the J gene TRBJ1-2, with D hard to call. V was shortened by 1 base and J by 4 bases, with 13 bases between the two germline ends. CDR1 is LGHNA and CDR2 is YSLEER in the germline V gene. The CDR3 runs 15 residues. The CDR3 DNA follows: TGCGCCAGCAGCCAAGTACGGCTGGGAGTCTATGGCTACACCTTC. This sequence encodes CASSQVRLGVYGYTF.

V gene TRBV5-5 combines with J gene TRBJ1-1, with a possible D match to TRBD1 (6 bases). The CDR3 contains 15 residues. V lost 1 base, J lost 1 base, and 11 bases lay in between. CDR1 is SGHKS and CDR2 is YYEKEE in the germline V gene (reference sequence). The CDR3 nucleotides read TGTGCCAGCAGCTTGCATGGCAGGGGGAACACTGAAGCTTTCTTT. Protein product: CASSLHGRGNTEAFF.

V gene TRBV7-8 combines with J gene TRBJ2-4, with a possible D match to TRBD2 (5 bases). The CDR3 covers 12 residues. The V gene lost 1 base and the J gene lost 7 bases, with 5 bases spanning the gap. Germline V gene data show CDR1 as SGHVS and CDR2 as FQNEAQ. The CDR3 reads CASSLERNIQYF. The CDR3 DNA reads as TGTGCCAGCAGCTTAGAGCGGAACATTCAGTACTTC.

The chain joins TRBV12-3 or TRBV12-4 to TRBJ1-1, with unresolved D. V gave up 6 bases and J gave up 9 bases, with 14 bases separating them. The CDR3 consists of 12 residues. Written as DNA, the CDR3 is TGTGCCAGCAGCCCACAGAGCCGTAAAGCTTTCTTT. Encoded protein: CASSPQSRKAFF.

The chain couples TRBV29-1 to TRBJ1-1; 7 bases fit TRBD1. Germline assignment: CDR1 SQVTM and CDR2 ANQGSEA. The CDR3 is made up of 13 amino acids. J gave up 5 bases and V 8 bases, and 11 bases lay outside the gene matches. Written as DNA, the CDR3 is TGCAGCTCGGCGGCAGGGGGGCGAACTGAAGCTTTCTTT. Translation: CSSAAGGRTEAFF.

CDR3 nucleotide sequence: TGTGCCATCAGTGAGTCGGGAGGCTTCCAAGAGACCCAGTACTTC. This encodes CAISESGGFQETQYF. The V gene is TRBV10-3, the J gene TRBJ2-5; D perhaps matches TRBD2 (6 bases). Germline CDR1 and CDR2: ENHRY and SYGVKD. This CDR3 is built from 15 residues. V lost 0 bases and J 1 base, leaving 9 bases between the germline ends.

The V call is TRBV6-6, the J call TRBJ1-1; D is perhaps TRBD1 (6 bases). Germline-derived CDR1 and CDR2 are MNHNY and SVGAGI (reference sequence). The CDR3 covers 13 residues. V shed 5 bases and J shed 6 bases, with 13 bases lying between them. The CDR3 DNA is TGTGCCAGCAGTGGGCAGGGGATACCTGAAGCTTTCTTT. Translation gives CASSGQGIPEAFF.

The chain uses TRBV4-2 and TRBJ2-1; D is unresolved. This CDR3 has 14 amino acids. Trimming pared 4 bases from V and 4 bases from J, leaving 11 bases between. CDR1 is LGHNA and CDR2 is YNFKEQ in the germline V gene. CDR3 residues: CASSLQLEYNEQFF. As DNA, the CDR3 is TGTGCCAGCAGCCTCCAGCTAGAGTACAATGAGCAGTTCTTC.

This CDR3 reads CASSQTGVQPQHF. In nucleotides, the CDR3 is TGTGCCAGCAGCCAAACAGGGGTTCAGCCCCAGCATTTT. The chain is built from TRBV16 and TRBJ1-5; 7 bases are a match to TRBD1. There are 13 residues in the CDR3. With V trimmed by 2 bases and J by 6 bases, 1 base remained unmatched. Per germline, CDR1 KGHSY and CDR2 FQNENV.

The chain carries TRBV4-3 and TRBJ2-1; TRBD1 matches at 7 bases. CDR1 and CDR2 (germline): LGHNA, YSLEER. The V segment lost 0 bases and the J segment 16 bases; nucleotides outside the gene matches: 12. This CDR3 has 14 amino acids. The CDR3 sequence is CASSQDYRDRDGFF. The CDR3 DNA reads as TGCGCCAGCAGCCAAGATTACCGTGACAGGGATGGATTCTTC.

DNA of the CDR3: TGTGCCAGCAGCGTTCAAAGCAGGGGAAGTACTGAAGCTTTCTTT. It translates to CASSVQSRGSTEAFF. The chain uses TRBV9 and TRBJ1-1, with TRBD1 as a possible D gene (6 bases). The CDR3 is made up of 15 amino acids. V was trimmed by 2 bases and J by 5 bases, leaving 16 bases between them. The germline gives CDR1 SGDLS, CDR2 YYNGEE.

This clone turned up a few times. The chain has TRBV14 and TRBJ1-6; D remains ambiguous. Trimming cost V 1 base and J 7 bases, with 5 bases left between them. This CDR3 comprises 13 residues. The germline V gene encodes CDR1 SGHDN and CDR2 FVKESK. This CDR3 is CASSQAPNSPLHF. The DNA of the CDR3 is TGTGCCAGCAGCCAAGCCCCGAATTCACCCCTCCACTTT.

This clone was picked up one time. The chain has TRBV7-8 and TRBJ1-6; no reliable D call. V was cut by 1 base and J by 10 bases, with 17 bases left in between. In germline, CDR1 is SGHVS, CDR2 FQNEAQ. The CDR3 is 16 amino acids. The CDR3 sequence is CASSLGPRGGGSPLHF. CDR3 DNA: TGTGCCAGCAGCTTAGGACCTCGGGGAGGAGGGTCACCCCTCCACTTT.